A single sample is the source of the 6 T cell receptor beta chains below, sequenced in a study of cytomegalovirus exposure and HLA in healthy donors. Vbeta (60) and Jbeta (13) primers were used in the PCR. The protocol was immunoSEQ multiplex PCR, while the TCRdb copy is restricted to in-frame clones and leaves out a portion. The sample shows more than 95,000 clones, less than 80% of them seen only once. The sample comprised PBMCs. The source is a man aged 25-40 years in good health and CMV-seronegative.

The chain couples TRBV2 to TRBJ1-2, with D unclear. CDR1 and CDR2 from the germline V gene are SNHLY and FYNNEI. The V gene lost 4 bases and the J gene lost 3 bases, with 12 bases spanning the gap. This CDR3 is built from 14 residues. The CDR3 DNA reads as TGTGCCAGCAGTGTCGGCAGAGGGTACTATGGCTACACCTTC. It is translated as CASSVGRGYYGYTF.

This rearrangement joins TRBV7-2 to TRBJ1-5; TRBD1 agrees at 8 bases. Germline values: CDR1 SGHTA, CDR2 FQGNSA. V was pared by 1 base and J by 6 bases, with 11 bases of the junction left unmatched. The CDR3 has 17 residues. CDR3 in amino acids: CASSLGQGAGIGQPQHF. In DNA form, the CDR3 reads TGTGCCAGCAGCTTAGGGCAGGGGGCTGGTATCGGTCAGCCCCAGCATTTT.

This chain joins TRBV9 and TRBJ1-2, with 7 positions matching TRBD1. CDR3 length: 14 residues. Germline values: CDR1 SGDLS, CDR2 YYNGEE. The ends lost 3 bases at V and 1 base at J; junction bases unmatched: 3. The CDR3: CASSAQGINYGYTF. CDR3 DNA sequence: TGTGCCAGCAGCGCACAGGGGATTAACTATGGCTACACCTTC.

The chain joins TRBV29-1 to TRBJ2-1; 11 bases fit TRBD2. The CDR3 loop spans 17 amino acids. The germline V gene encodes CDR1 SQVTM and CDR2 ANQGSEA. Trimming at V came to 3 bases and at J to 2 bases, leaving 9 bases not matched to a gene. CDR3 sequence (DNA): TGCAGCGTTGATGGGGTAGCGGGAGGGCCTACCTACAATGAGCAGTTCTTC. As protein: CSVDGVAGGPTYNEQFF.

V is TRBV5-4 and J is TRBJ2-7; maybe TRBD1 (6 bases). This CDR3 comprises 15 residues. From germline, CDR1 is SGHNT and CDR2 YYREEE (reference sequence). Deletions cut 1 base from V and 0 bases from J, with 11 bases between. CDR3 sequence (DNA): TGTGCCAGCAGCTTGCTCGGACAGTTCTCCTACGAGCAGTACTTC. As protein: CASSLLGQFSYEQYF.

The chain uses TRBV5-4 and TRBJ1-3; a possible D gene is TRBD1 (5 bases). In germline, CDR1 is SGHNT, CDR2 YYREEE (reference sequence). The V and J ends lost 0 bases and 0 bases respectively, with 10 bases between them. CDR3 length equals 16 residues. The DNA for the CDR3 is TGTGCCAGCAGCTTGGGACAGCTGACCTCTGGAAACACCATATATTTT. It encodes CASSLGQLTSGNTIYF.